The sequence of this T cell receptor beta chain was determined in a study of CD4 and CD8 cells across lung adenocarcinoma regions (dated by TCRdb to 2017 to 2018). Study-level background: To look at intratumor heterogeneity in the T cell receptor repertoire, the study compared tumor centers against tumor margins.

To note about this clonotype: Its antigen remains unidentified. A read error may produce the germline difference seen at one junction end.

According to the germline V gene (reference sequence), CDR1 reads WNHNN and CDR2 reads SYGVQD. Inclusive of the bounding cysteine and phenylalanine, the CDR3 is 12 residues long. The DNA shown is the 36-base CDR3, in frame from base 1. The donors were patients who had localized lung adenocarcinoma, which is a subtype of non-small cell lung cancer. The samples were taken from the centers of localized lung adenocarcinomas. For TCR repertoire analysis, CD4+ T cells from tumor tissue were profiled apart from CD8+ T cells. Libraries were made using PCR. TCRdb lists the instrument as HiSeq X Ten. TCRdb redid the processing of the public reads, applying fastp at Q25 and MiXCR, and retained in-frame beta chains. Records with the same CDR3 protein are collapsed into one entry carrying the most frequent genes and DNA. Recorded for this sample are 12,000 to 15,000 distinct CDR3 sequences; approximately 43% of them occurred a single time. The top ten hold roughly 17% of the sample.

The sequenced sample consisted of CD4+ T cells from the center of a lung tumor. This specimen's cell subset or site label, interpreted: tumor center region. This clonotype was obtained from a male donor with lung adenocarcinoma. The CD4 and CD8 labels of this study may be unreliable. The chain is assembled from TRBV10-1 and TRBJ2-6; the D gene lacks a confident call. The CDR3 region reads CASSSGANVQNF. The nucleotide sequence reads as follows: TGCGCCAGCAGCTCCGGTGCCAACGTCCAGAACTTC.